These 26 T cell receptor beta chains originate from one sample sequenced in a study of T cells after yellow fever vaccination. MiXCR, applied by TCRdb to the 5' RACE reads, yields one record per CDR3 protein. The table has hundreds of thousands of distinct CDR3 sequences, over 3.5% seen once. The sequencing used PBMCs, collected 5 days after the yellow fever booster vaccination. The receptors shown here come from a man aged 18 to 29 who received the YFV17D yellow fever vaccine.

This clonotype has at least ten counts. The CDR3: CASSPRDRQETQYF. The DNA of the CDR3 is TGTGCCAGCAGCCCTCGAGACAGGCAAGAGACCCAGTACTTC. The V gene is TRBV7-2, the J gene TRBJ2-5; weak D call: TRBD1 (6 bases). The CDR3 is made up of 14 amino acids. The V gene lost 5 bases and the J gene lost 2 bases, with 12 bases spanning the gap. Germline V gives CDR1 SGHTA, CDR2 FQGNSA.

This clonotype was seen repeatedly, ten times or more. The V call is TRBV5-1, the J call TRBJ2-1, with 9 positions matching TRBD2. J gave up 6 bases and V 4 bases, and 2 bases lay outside the gene matches. The germline gives CDR1 SGHRS, CDR2 YFSETQ. The CDR3 has 13 residues. This CDR3 is CASSSGGLNEQFF. CDR3 bases: TGCGCCAGCAGCAGCGGGGGGCTCAATGAGCAGTTCTTC.

In its sample, this clonotype was seen a few times. V is TRBV5-4 and J is TRBJ1-2; D might be TRBD1 (5 bases). Per germline, CDR1 SGHNT and CDR2 YYREEE (reference sequence). The CDR3 contains 14 residues. V lost 4 bases and J lost 0, with 10 bases in between. CDR3 amino acids: CASSGAAANYGYTF. The CDR3 DNA reads TGTGCCAGCAGCGGGGCAGCAGCTAACTATGGCTACACCTTC.

This clonotype was counted a few times. The chain couples TRBV7-6 to TRBJ1-1, with D uncertain. The germline CDR1 and CDR2 sequences are SGHVS and FNYEAQ. Deletions cut 2 bases from V and 2 bases from J, with 12 bases between. The CDR3 totals 15 residues. The CDR3 spells CASSLMMGPNTEAFF. The CDR3, as DNA: TGTGCCAGCAGCTTAATGATGGGCCCCAACACTGAAGCTTTCTTT.

V is TRBV24-1 and J is TRBJ2-1; D is unclear. Trimming took 0 bases from V and 0 from J, leaving 8 bases between them. CDR3 length: 16 amino acids. CDR1 is KGHDR and CDR2 is SFDVKD in the germline V gene. Written as DNA, the CDR3 is TGTGCCACCAGTGATTTGAGAGGTTACTCCTACAATGAGCAGTTCTTC. The encoded protein is CATSDLRGYSYNEQFF.

The CDR3 spells CASSDFRGGGELFF. The CDR3 bases are TGTGCCAGCAGTGATTTTCGAGGGGGCGGGGAGCTGTTTTTT. The chain has TRBV25-1 and TRBJ2-2; a weak D match, TRBD1 (6 bases). V lost 3 bases, J lost 7 bases, and 12 bases lay in between. Looked up from germline, CDR1 is MGHDK and CDR2 is SYGVNS. This CDR3 comprises 14 residues. The full variable domain, its missing parts supplied by reference TRBV25-1 and TRBJ2-2, is EADIYQTPRYLVIGTGKKITLECSQTMGHDKMYWYQQDPGMELHLIHYSYGVNSTEKGDLSSESTVSRIRTEHFPLTLESARPSHTSQYLCASSDFRGGGELFFGEGSRLTVL.

This clonotype was detected a few times. The V gene is TRBV20-1, the J gene TRBJ1-1; D unclear. The CDR3 covers 14 residues. Germline loops: CDR1 DFQATT, CDR2 SNEGSKA (reference sequence). For the CDR3, the DNA is TGCAGGGCCCGCTCATTCGGGAATTACGCTGAAGCTTTCTTT. Amino acids: CRARSFGNYAEAFF.

This chain links TRBV2 with TRBJ2-7; possible D gene TRBD2, 6 bases. V was trimmed by 0 bases and J by 3 bases, leaving 15 bases between them. The CDR3 extends over 16 amino acids. CDR1 is SNHLY and CDR2 is FYNNEI in the germline V gene. CDR3 sequence (DNA): TGTGCCAGCAGTGAAGCGCGGGAAGGGTCAATCTACGAGCAGTACTTC. Its translation is CASSEAREGSIYEQYF.

A few counts support this clonotype. The chain recombines TRBV7-8 with TRBJ1-3; 10 bases align to TRBD1. The V gene's germline CDR1 is SGHVS and CDR2 FQNEAQ. V trimming: 5 bases; J trimming: 2 bases; junction bases outside the gene matches: 6. This CDR3 is built from 16 residues. This CDR3 reads CASSAVTGGTGNTIYF. In nucleotides, the CDR3 is TGTGCCAGCAGCGCCGTGACAGGGGGCACTGGAAACACCATATATTTT.

The sample holds a few counts of this clonotype. The chain employs TRBV6-5 and TRBJ1-2, with 9 bases lining up with TRBD1. CDR3 length: 14 amino acids. Germline V CDR1 and CDR2: MNHEY, SVGAGI. The V and J ends lost 5 bases and 8 bases, in that order; junction bases with no gene match: 9. The CDR3 loop reads CASSTTGTGPGYTF. DNA of the CDR3: TGTGCCAGCAGTACAACCGGGACAGGGCCCGGCTACACCTTC.

This clonotype appeared many times. The CDR3 region has the DNA TGTGCCAGCAGCAAGACTAGCGGGGGATCAGATACGCAGTATTTT. Protein product: CASSKTSGGSDTQYF. V gene TRBV27 combines with J gene TRBJ2-3; 12 bases agree with TRBD2. Per the germline V gene, CDR1 is MNHEY and CDR2 is SMNVEV (reference sequence). The CDR3 totals 15 residues. V lost 6 bases and J lost 4; bases outside the gene matches: 5.

This clonotype was seen repeatedly, ten times or more. This chain links TRBV2 with TRBJ2-4, with TRBD1 matching over 7 bases. Germline V gene lookup returns CDR1 SNHLY and CDR2 FYNNEI. J gave up 0 bases and V 5 bases, and 7 bases lay outside the gene matches. The CDR3 runs to 16 residues. The CDR3 reads CASSPQGTVAKNIQYF. The DNA of the CDR3 is TGTGCCAGCAGTCCACAGGGGACGGTAGCCAAAAACATTCAGTACTTC.

This clonotype was observed a handful of times. The V gene is TRBV6-2 or TRBV6-3, the J gene TRBJ2-5; D might be TRBD2 (7 bases). This CDR3 has 14 residues. V shed 8 bases and J shed 5 bases, with 18 bases lying between them. Germline V CDR1 and CDR2: MNHEY, SVGEGT. CDR3 region: CASASVGGPETQYF. CDR3 DNA sequence: TGTGCCAGCGCCTCCGTGGGGGGGCCCGAGACCCAGTACTTC.

This chain uses TRBV18 with TRBJ2-1; TRBD1 is a possible D gene (6 bases). Germline V gene sequence: CDR1 KGHSH, CDR2 LQKENI. The length of the CDR3 is 15 residues. V shed 4 bases and J shed 4 bases, with 14 bases lying between them. The CDR3 protein is CASSRATGAYNEQFF. The CDR3 bases are TGTGCCAGCTCACGAGCGACAGGAGCTTACAATGAGCAGTTCTTC.

This clonotype has only a few counts. The gene calls are TRBV21-1 and TRBJ1-2. TRBV21-1 is a pseudogene segment. The CDR3 is 13 residues long. CDR3 coding DNA: TGTGCCAGCAGCCGCTCCGGACTGTATGGCTACACCTTC. Translated, it gives CASSRSGLYGYTF.

This clonotype has only a few counts. The V call is TRBV4-1, the J call TRBJ2-3; D uncertain. The CDR3 extends over 14 amino acids. The germline V gene has CDR1 MGHRA and CDR2 YSYEKL. V shed 4 bases and J shed 3 bases, with 11 bases lying between them. Written as DNA, the CDR3 is TGCGCCAGCAGCCGAGGACCATTGACAGATACGCAGTATTTT. Amino acid sequence: CASSRGPLTDTQYF.

This clonotype was counted only a few times. This rearrangement joins TRBV20-1 to TRBJ2-3, with 9 positions matching TRBD2. Germline loops: CDR1 DFQATT, CDR2 SNEGSKA (reference sequence). The junction had 10 bases not matched to a gene; V was cut back by 5 bases and J by 1 base. The length of the CDR3 is 16 residues. The CDR3 nucleotides are TGCAGTGCTTCTCCTGAGGCGGGGGGGGGCACAGATACGCAGTATTTT. Residues: CSASPEAGGGTDTQYF.

The sample holds a few counts of this clonotype. The chain combines TRBV2 with TRBJ2-7, with a possible D match to TRBD1 (6 bases). This CDR3 has 14 amino acids. Germline V gene sequence: CDR1 SNHLY, CDR2 FYNNEI. The V end was cut by 3 bases, the J end by 2 bases, with 11 bases between. The CDR3 nucleotides read TGTGCCAGCAGTGACTGGGACACCACCTACGAGCAGTACGTC. As protein: CASSDWDTTYEQYV.

This clonotype was counted only a few times. This sequence joins TRBV20-1 and TRBJ2-5; TRBD2 matches at 7 bases. Germline CDR1 DFQATT, CDR2 SNEGSKA (reference sequence). The V gene end was trimmed by 3 bases and the J gene end by 2 bases; junction bases not matched to a gene: 6. The CDR3 consists of 14 residues. The CDR3 DNA reads TGCAGTGCTAGGTCTTGGGGGGGGCAAGAGACCCAGTACTTC. As protein: CSARSWGGQETQYF.

The chain uses TRBV5-5 and TRBJ2-1; the D gene could be TRBD1 or TRBD2 (5 bases each). Trimming cost V 1 base and J 9 bases, with 11 bases left between them. The CDR3 covers 13 residues. Germline CDR1 is SGHKS and CDR2 is YYEKEE (reference sequence). Here the CDR3 DNA reads TGTGCCAGCAGCTTGCCGGGGCACGGTGAGCAGTTCTTC. Protein: CASSLPGHGEQFF.

The V and J genes are TRBV28 and TRBJ2-2; D might be TRBD2 (6 bases). CDR1 is MDHEN, CDR2 SYDVKM, per germline. The V gene lost 3 bases and the J gene lost 4 bases, with 21 bases spanning the gap. The CDR3 totals 18 residues. The CDR3 bases are TGTGCCAGCAGTTTTCTCCCGCGGGGACCTGAGGGCACCGGGGAGCTGTTTTTT. It codes for CASSFLPRGPEGTGELFF.

There are a few counts of this clonotype. CDR3 in DNA: TGCAGCGCTAGGGTCTTTCGATCACCCCTCCACTTT. Translated, it gives CSARVFRSPLHF. This sequence joins TRBV29-1 and TRBJ1-6, with D hard to call. The V gene's germline CDR1 is SQVTM and CDR2 ANQGSEA. This CDR3 is built from 12 residues. Trimming cost V 7 bases and J 10 bases, with 14 bases left between them.

This clonotype has just a few counts. The CDR3 spells CASSPGQGRTIYF. The CDR3 bases are TGTGCCAGCAGTCCGGGACAGGGACGGACCATATATTTT. J is TRBJ1-3 and V is TRBV6-5; 9 bases align to TRBD1. V lost 5 bases, J lost 10 bases, and 6 bases stayed unmatched. From germline, CDR1 is MNHEY and CDR2 SVGAGI. This CDR3 spans 13 amino acids.

This clonotype has just a few counts. The rearrangement links TRBV5-6 to TRBJ2-1; no clear D. CDR3 length: 17 residues. V shed 0 bases and J shed 4 bases, with 17 bases lying between them. Germline V lookup: CDR1 SGHDT, CDR2 YYEEEE. The CDR3 region has the DNA TGTGCCAGCAGCTTGGCTTCGTGGAGTCCGGGTTACAATGAGCAGTTCTTC. Protein product: CASSLASWSPGYNEQFF.

The chain links TRBV27 to TRBJ1-2; perhaps TRBD1 as D (6 bases). Per the germline V gene, CDR1 is MNHEY and CDR2 is SMNVEV (reference sequence). Trimming stripped 6 bases from V and 2 bases from J, with 16 bases between. The CDR3 is 15 amino acids. The CDR3 protein is CASSSGRGGNYGYTF. The CDR3 DNA reads as TGTGCCAGCAGCTCTGGGCGGGGGGGCAACTATGGCTACACCTTC.

This sequence joins TRBV5-1 and TRBJ2-3; D gene unclear. CDR1 SGHRS and CDR2 YFSETQ come from the germline V gene. The CDR3 is 16 residues long. Trimming took off 0 bases at V and 1 base at J, with 12 bases between the two ends. The CDR3 DNA sequence: TGCGCCAGCAGCTTGGGCGTTGGACCCGGCACAGATACGCAGTATTTT. Translation gives CASSLGVGPGTDTQYF.